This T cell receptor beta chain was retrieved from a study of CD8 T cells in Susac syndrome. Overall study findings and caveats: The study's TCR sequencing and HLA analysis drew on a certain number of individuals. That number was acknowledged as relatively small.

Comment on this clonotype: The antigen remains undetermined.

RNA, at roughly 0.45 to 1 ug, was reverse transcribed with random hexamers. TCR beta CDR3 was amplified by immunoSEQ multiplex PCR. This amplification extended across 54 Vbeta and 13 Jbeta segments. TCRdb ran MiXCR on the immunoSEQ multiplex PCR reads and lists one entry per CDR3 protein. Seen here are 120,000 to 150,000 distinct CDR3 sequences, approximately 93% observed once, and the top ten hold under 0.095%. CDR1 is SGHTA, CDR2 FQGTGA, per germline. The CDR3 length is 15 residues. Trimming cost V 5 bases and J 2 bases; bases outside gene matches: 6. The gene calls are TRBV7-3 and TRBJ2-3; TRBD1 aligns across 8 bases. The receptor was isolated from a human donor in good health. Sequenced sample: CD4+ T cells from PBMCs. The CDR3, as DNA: TGTGCCAGCAGCCTGGGGGACAGGAACACAGATACGCAGTATTTT. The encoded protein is CASSLGDRNTDTQYF.